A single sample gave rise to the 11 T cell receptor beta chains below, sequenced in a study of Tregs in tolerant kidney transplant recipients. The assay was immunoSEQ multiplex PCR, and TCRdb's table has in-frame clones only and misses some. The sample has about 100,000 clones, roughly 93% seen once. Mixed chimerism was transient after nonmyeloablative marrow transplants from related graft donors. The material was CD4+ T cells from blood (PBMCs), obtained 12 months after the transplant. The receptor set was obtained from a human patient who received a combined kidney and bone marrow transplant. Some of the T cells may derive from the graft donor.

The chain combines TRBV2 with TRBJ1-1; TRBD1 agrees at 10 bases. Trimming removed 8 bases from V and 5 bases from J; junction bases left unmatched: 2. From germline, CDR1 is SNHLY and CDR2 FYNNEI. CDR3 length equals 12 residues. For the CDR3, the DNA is TGTGCCAGCCGGGACAGGGGTACTGAAGCTTTCTTT. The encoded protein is CASRDRGTEAFF.

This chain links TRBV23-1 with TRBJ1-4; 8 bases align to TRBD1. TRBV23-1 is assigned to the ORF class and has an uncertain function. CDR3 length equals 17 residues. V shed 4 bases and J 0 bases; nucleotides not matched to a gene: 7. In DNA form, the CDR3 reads TGCGCCAGCAGTCCAGGACAGGGAACTGCAACTAATGAAAAACTGTTTTTT. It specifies CASSPGQGTATNEKLFF.

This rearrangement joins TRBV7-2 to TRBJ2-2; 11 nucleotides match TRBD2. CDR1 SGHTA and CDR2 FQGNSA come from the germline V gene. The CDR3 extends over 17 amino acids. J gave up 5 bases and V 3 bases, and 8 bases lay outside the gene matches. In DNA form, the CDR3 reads TGTGCCAGCAGCTTCCTAGCGGGGGGCCGGAGGACCGGGGAGCTGTTTTTT. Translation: CASSFLAGGRRTGELFF.

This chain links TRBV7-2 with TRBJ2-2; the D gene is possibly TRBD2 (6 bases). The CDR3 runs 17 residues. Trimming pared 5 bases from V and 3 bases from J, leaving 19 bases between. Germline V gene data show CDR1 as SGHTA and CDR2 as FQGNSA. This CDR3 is CASSPIAAGTDTGELFF. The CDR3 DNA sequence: TGTGCCAGCAGCCCTATAGCGGCCGGCACGGACACCGGGGAGCTGTTTTTT.

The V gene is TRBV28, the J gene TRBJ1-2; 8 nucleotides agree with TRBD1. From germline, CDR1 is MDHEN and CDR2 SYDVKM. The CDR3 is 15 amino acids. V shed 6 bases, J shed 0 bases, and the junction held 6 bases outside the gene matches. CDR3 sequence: CASSGQGHPNYGYTF. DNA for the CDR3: TGTGCCAGCAGCGGACAGGGACACCCTAACTATGGCTACACCTTC.

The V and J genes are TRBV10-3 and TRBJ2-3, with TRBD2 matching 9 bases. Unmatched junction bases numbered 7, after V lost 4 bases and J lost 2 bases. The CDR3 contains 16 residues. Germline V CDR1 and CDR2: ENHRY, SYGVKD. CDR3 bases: TGTGCCATCAGTGCGTCTAGCGGGGTGCACACAGATACGCAGTATTTT. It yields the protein CAISASSGVHTDTQYF.

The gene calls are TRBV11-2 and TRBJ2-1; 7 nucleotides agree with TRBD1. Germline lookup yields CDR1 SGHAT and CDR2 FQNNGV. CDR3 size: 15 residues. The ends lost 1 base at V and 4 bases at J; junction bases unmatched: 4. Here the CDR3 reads CASSLATGVYNEQFF. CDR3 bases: TGTGCCAGCAGCTTAGCTACAGGGGTATACAATGAGCAGTTCTTC.

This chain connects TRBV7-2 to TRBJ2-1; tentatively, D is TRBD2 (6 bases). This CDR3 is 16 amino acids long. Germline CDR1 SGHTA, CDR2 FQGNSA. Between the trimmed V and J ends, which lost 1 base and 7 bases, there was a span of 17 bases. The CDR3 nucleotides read TGTGCCAGCAGCTTAGGAAGGGTGGGGGGTCAAAATGAGCAGTTCTTC. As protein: CASSLGRVGGQNEQFF.

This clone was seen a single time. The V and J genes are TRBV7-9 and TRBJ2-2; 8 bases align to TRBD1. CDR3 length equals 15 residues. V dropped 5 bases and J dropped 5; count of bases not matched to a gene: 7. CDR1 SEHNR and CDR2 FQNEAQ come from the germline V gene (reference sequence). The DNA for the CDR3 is TGTGCCAGCAGCGACCACAGGGGGTCGACCGGGGAGCTGTTTTTT. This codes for CASSDHRGSTGELFF. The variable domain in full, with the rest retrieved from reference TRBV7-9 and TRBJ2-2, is DTGVSQNPRHKITKRGQNVTFRCDPISEHNRLYWYRQTLGQGPEFLTYFQNEAQLEKSRLLSDRFSAERPKGSFSTLEIQRTEQGDSAMYLCASSDHRGSTGELFFGEGSRLTVL.

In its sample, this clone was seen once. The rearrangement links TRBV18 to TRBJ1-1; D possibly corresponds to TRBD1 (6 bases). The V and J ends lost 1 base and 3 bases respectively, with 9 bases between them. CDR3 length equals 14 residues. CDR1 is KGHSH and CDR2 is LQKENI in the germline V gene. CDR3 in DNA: TGTGCCAGCTCACCACAGGGGGTGGACACTGAAGCTTTCTTT. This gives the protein CASSPQGVDTEAFF.

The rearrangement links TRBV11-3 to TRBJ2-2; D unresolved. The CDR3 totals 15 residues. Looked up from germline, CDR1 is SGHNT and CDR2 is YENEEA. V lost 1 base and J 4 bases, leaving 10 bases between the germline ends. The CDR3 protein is CASSLGARRTGELFF. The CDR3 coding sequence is TGTGCCAGCAGCTTAGGGGCCAGGCGCACCGGGGAGCTGTTTTTT.